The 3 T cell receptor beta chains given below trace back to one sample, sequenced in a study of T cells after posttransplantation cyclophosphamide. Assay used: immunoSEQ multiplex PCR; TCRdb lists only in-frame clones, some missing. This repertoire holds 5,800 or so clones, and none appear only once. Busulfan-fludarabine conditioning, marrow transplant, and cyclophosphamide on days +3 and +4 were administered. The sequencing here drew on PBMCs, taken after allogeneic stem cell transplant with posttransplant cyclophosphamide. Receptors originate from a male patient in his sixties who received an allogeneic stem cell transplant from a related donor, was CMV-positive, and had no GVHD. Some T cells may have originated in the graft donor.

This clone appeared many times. This CDR3 is CAISEDRAYNSPLHF. In DNA form, the CDR3 reads TGTGCCATCAGTGAGGACAGGGCCTATAATTCACCCCTCCACTTT. This chain links TRBV10-3 with TRBJ1-6, with 7 bases identical to TRBD1. In germline, CDR1 is ENHRY, CDR2 SYGVKD. J gave up 2 bases and V 2 bases, and 0 bases lay outside the gene matches. This CDR3 contains 15 residues.

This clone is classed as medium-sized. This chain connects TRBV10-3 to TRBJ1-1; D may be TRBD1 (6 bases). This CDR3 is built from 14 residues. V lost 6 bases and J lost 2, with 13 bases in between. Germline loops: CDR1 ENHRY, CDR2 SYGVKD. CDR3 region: CAISRQGPNTEAFF. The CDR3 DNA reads TGTGCCATCAGCCGCCAGGGGCCTAACACTGAAGCTTTCTTT.

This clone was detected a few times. The CDR3 spells CASSFPPGLLSSYEQYF. The CDR3 nucleotides read TGTGCCAGCAGTTTCCCGCCGGGACTACTGAGCTCCTACGAGCAGTACTTC. This chain links TRBV28 with TRBJ2-7; 7 bases are a match to TRBD2. This CDR3 comprises 17 residues. The J segment lost 0 bases and the V segment lost 3 bases, leaving 11 bases of the junction unmatched. CDR1 is MDHEN and CDR2 is SYDVKM in the germline V gene.